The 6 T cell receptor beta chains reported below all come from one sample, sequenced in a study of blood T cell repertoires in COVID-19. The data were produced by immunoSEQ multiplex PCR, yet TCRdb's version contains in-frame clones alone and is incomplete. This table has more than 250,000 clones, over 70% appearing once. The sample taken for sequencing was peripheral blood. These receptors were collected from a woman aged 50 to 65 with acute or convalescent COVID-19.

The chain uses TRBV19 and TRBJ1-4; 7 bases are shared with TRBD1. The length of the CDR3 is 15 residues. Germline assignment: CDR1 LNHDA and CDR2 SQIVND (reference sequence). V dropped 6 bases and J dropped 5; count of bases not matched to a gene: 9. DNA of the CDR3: TGTGCCAGTAGCTCAGCAGGGGGTGCGAATGAAAAACTGTTTTTT. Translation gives CASSSAGGANEKLFF.

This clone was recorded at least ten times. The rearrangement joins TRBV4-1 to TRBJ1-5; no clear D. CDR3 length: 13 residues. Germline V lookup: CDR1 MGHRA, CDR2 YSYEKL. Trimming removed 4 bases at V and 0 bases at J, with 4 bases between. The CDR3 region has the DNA TGCGCCAGCAGCCCCGTTAGCAATCAGCCCCAGCATTTT. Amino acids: CASSPVSNQPQHF.

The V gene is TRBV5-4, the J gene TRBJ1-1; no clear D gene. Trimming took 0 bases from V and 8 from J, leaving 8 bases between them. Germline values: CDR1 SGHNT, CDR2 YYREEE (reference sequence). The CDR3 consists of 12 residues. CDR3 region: CASSLDIGEAFF. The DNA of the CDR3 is TGTGCCAGCAGCTTGGATATTGGCGAAGCTTTCTTT.

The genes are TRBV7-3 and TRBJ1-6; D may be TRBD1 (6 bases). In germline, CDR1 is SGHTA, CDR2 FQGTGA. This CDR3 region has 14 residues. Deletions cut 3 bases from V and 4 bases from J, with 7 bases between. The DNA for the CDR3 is TGTGCCAGCAGCTTCGGACAGTATAATTCACCCCTCCACTTT. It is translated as CASSFGQYNSPLHF.

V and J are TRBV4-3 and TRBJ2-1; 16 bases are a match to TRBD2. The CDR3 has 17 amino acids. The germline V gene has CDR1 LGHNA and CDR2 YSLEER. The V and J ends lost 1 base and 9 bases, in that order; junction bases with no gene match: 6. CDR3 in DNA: TGCGCCAGCAGCCAAGGCGTGGGGACTAGCGGGAGGGGTGAGCAGTTCTTC. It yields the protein CASSQGVGTSGRGEQFF.

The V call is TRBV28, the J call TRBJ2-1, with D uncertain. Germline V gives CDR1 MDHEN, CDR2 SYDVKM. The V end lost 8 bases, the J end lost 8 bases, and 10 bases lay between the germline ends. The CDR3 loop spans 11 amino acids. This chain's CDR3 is CASARVHEQFF. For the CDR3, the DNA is TGTGCCAGCGCCCGGGTTCATGAGCAGTTCTTC.